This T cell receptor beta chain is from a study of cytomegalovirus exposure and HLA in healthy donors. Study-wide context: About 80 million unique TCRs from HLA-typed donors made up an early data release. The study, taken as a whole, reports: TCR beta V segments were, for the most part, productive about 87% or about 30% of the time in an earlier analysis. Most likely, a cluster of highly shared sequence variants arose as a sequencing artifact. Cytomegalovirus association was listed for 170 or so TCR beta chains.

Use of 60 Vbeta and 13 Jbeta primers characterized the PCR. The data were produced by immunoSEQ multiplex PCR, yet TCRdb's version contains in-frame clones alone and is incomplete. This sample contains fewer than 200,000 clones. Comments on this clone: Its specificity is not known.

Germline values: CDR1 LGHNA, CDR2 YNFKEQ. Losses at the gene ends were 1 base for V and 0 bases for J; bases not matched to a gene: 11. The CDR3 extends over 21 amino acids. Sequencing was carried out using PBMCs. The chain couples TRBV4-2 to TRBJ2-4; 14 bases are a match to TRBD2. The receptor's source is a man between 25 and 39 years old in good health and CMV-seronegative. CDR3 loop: CASSQVRGLAGVNIAKNIQYF. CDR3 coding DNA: TGTGCCAGCAGCCAAGTCCGGGGACTAGCGGGGGTAAATATAGCCAAAAACATTCAGTACTTC.